This TCR beta chain was recorded in a study of blood T cell repertoires in COVID-19 (dated by TCRdb to the early 2020s). For context, the study as a whole: Samples from collaborators originated in the United States, Italy and Spain and spanned both the acute and convalescent phases of COVID-19. The prospective study material was composed of cDNA or gDNA derived from T cells, B-cell-depleted T cells, or PBMCs. Subjects who had been exposed to COVID-19, were actively infected with it, or had recovered from it provided the deeply sampled blood TCRbeta repertoires that made up the dataset. The repertoires were released in a freely available public database meant as a resource for research on the immune response to SARS-CoV-2. The samples were drawn from the first 160 participants of the ongoing ImmuneRACE study and from 950 to 1,500 subjects provided by 6 global collaborators. A de-identified subject ID, COVID-19 status, age in years and sex were almost always included in the sample metadata. Where HLA class I and class II types were available, the types were taken from metadata supplied by the sample provider, not from assay-based typing.

Based on the germline V gene (reference sequence), the CDR1 and CDR2 sequences are SEHNR and FQNEAQ. The cysteine opens and the phenylalanine closes a CDR3 of 15 amino acids. CDR3 DNA is the only sequence kept; it has 45 bases, read in frame from the first base. At the junction V is shortened by 3 bases and J by 7 bases; bases outside the gene matches: 8. The immunoSEQ Assay, a bias-controlled multiplex PCR, was used to amplify TCRbeta CDR3 regions from genomic DNA. Per the original workflow: The number of nucleated cells in each sample was estimated by amplification of reference gene primers within the assay. Sequence reads were collapsed and filtered to measure the absolute abundance of every unique TCRbeta CDR3 rearrangement. For each sample, productive Simpson clonality was calculated by taking the square root of Simpson's diversity index across productive rearrangements. Not all clones reach the TCRdb copy of this immuneACCESS table, which keeps in-frame sequences only. Checked studies attribute under half of the gap to unresolved V genes and leave the rest unexplained. D and trimming come from the DNA, and the V and J calls and clone size come from that table. Here the sample has 300,000 to 350,000 clones; over 80% occur a single time. The ten largest clones take up more than 7.5% of the sample.

Points the paper makes about the study in general: Clinical and demographic metadata were provided uncurated, with the amount varying by source and participant.

In the case of this clone: Its antigen is not yet known. Base-call qualities are not available, and no considerably larger clone is one nucleotide away.

One collaborating source in Seattle enrolled patients during active infection and followed them longitudinally through the course of disease. Whole blood was collected in K2EDTA tubes by collaborating institutions according to the institutions' own protocols. For TCRbeta analysis, collaborator samples were shipped as frozen whole blood, as isolated PBMCs, or as DNA extracted from either sample type. The sequenced sample consisted of peripheral blood. The receptor was isolated from a man aged 25-45 years with COVID-19, enrolled during active disease. The sequence links TRBV7-9 to TRBJ1-4; TRBD1 agrees with 7 junctional bases. The CDR3 sequence is CASSLEGQGGEKLFF. The DNA is TGTGCCAGCAGCTTGGAGGGCCAGGGGGGTGAAAAACTGTTTTTT.